Given below is one TCR beta chain in context. Its target is unknown. This entry comes from a study of radiotherapy plus CTLA-4 blockade in lung cancer. The wider study: Objective responses occurred in about 17% of patients; around 30% had disease control. Study-level findings and limits: In blood, tumor-derived TCR clones expanded after radiotherapy plus ipilimumab.

Sequencing used immunoSEQ multiplex PCR; TCRdb keeps in-frame clones, though not all of them. This repertoire shows about 120,000 clones, 81% found once; its top ten account for roughly 3.5%. The CDR3 is 12 amino acids. The germline CDR1 and CDR2 sequences are SGHTA and FQGNSA. Trimming stripped 5 bases from V and 7 bases from J, with 11 bases between. Sequencing was performed on peripheral blood, taken from a patient treated with radiotherapy plus ipilimumab. This sequence joins TRBV7-2 and TRBJ1-2, with D uncertain. The receptor was isolated from a human donor with non-small cell lung cancer that progressed on radiotherapy plus ipilimumab. Some clones in this sample may be carry-over from other donors' samples. The CDR3, as DNA: TGTGCCAGCAGCCCCTGGCGGGGTGGCTACACCTTC. It encodes CASSPWRGGYTF.